These 15 T cell receptor beta chains originate from one sample sequenced in a study of blood T cells in healthy people across ages. The authors ran a second PCR of about 7 to 11 cycles using a sample-barcoded 5' primer and a J-beta primer mix. MiXCR was run by TCRdb on the 5' RACE reads, yielding one entry per CDR3 protein. Of 1.8 million or so distinct CDR3 sequences listed, about two fifths were seen once; the top ten hold approximately 22%. The sample consisted of blood. The receptors shown here come from a human donor in good health.

A note on this clonotype: The junction and the germline gene differ at one end; a read error may be behind it. The chain links TRBV7-9 to TRBJ1-1; D possibly corresponds to TRBD1 (6 bases). CDR1 is SEHNR, CDR2 FQNEAQ, per germline (reference sequence). The CDR3 has 15 residues. CDR3: CACSSDRRGSTEAFF. CDR3 DNA sequence: TGTGCCTGCAGCTCCGACAGGCGAGGGAGCACTGAAGCTTTTTTT.

The sample holds many counts of this clonotype. This chain links TRBV4-3 with TRBJ2-3; D may be TRBD2 (6 bases). With 4 bases removed from V and 2 bases from J, the gap between germline ends came to 16 bases. The CDR3 sequence is 16 residues long. CDR1 and CDR2 (germline): LGHNA, YSLEER. The CDR3 protein is CASSPGLATLTDTQYF. The CDR3, as DNA: TGCGCCAGCAGCCCCGGGCTAGCGACACTCACAGATACGCAGTATTTT.

The gene calls are TRBV12-3 or TRBV12-4 and TRBJ1-2; 7 positions agree with TRBD1. Unmatched junction bases numbered 4, after V lost 5 bases and J lost 7 bases. The CDR3 is made up of 12 amino acids. In DNA, the CDR3 is TGTGCCAGCAGTGACAGGGTCCTTGGCTACACCTTC. It specifies CASSDRVLGYTF.

The rearrangement joins TRBV20-1 to TRBJ2-1; D is unresolved. V gave up 0 bases and J gave up 15 bases, with 12 bases separating them. The CDR3 is 11 residues long. Per germline, CDR1 DFQATT and CDR2 SNEGSKA (reference sequence). CDR3 coding DNA: TGCAGTGCTAGAGAGTCCCCAAGGGCGTTCTTC. It yields the protein CSARESPRAFF.

This clonotype was seen a few times. This chain links TRBV24-1 with TRBJ2-1; 7 bases agree with TRBD1. V dropped 5 bases and J dropped 1; count of bases not matched to a gene: 7. Per germline, CDR1 KGHDR and CDR2 SFDVKD. The CDR3 consists of 16 residues. CDR3 protein: CATSVQGERSYNEQFF. CDR3 sequence (DNA): TGTGCCACCAGTGTCCAGGGGGAGCGATCCTACAATGAGCAGTTCTTC.

The sample holds a few counts of this clonotype. The chain links TRBV6-2 or TRBV6-3 to TRBJ2-4; 7 nucleotides align to TRBD2. The J call may be in error: the DNA end matches TRBJ2-7 better. This CDR3 spans 14 amino acids. Germline values: CDR1 MNHEY, CDR2 SVGEGT. The CDR3 DNA reads as TGTGCCAGCAGTACTAGCGCAGGGTCCTACGAGCAGTACTTC. As protein: CASSTSAGSYEQYF.

The J gene is TRBJ2-7, the V gene TRBV20-1; D remains ambiguous. The CDR3 runs 13 residues. V lost 0 bases and J 3 bases, leaving 9 bases between the germline ends. Germline CDR1 DFQATT, CDR2 SNEGSKA (reference sequence). The CDR3 is CSARDFDHYEQYF. The CDR3 DNA reads TGCAGTGCTAGAGATTTTGACCACTACGAGCAGTACTTC.

The chain joins TRBV7-2 to TRBJ2-7; the D gene could be TRBD1 or TRBD2 (6 bases each). Germline-derived CDR1 and CDR2 are SGHTA and FQGNSA. The CDR3 covers 12 residues. Trimming pared 5 bases from V and 7 bases from J, leaving 12 bases between. CDR3 coding DNA: TGTACCAGCAGCACCGGGGGCGATGAGCAGTACTTC. It codes for CTSSTGGDEQYF.

Turning to this clonotype: Its ends do not fully match the called genes, so a read error is possible. The chain links TRBV10-3 to TRBJ1-4; 7 positions match TRBD1. CDR3 size: 15 residues. Germline CDR1 ENHRY, CDR2 SYGVKD. The CDR3 region is CAISENRGSDEKLFF. The CDR3 DNA sequence: TGTGCCATCAGTGAGAACAGGGGAAGCGATGAAAAGCTGTTTTTT.

Ten or more counts support this clonotype. V gene TRBV29-1 combines with J gene TRBJ1-2, with a weak D call TRBD1 (6 bases). This CDR3 spans 13 amino acids. Trimming removed 5 bases from V and 6 bases from J, with 16 bases in between. Germline loops: CDR1 SQVTM, CDR2 ANQGSEA. The CDR3 coding sequence is TGCAGCGTTTTGGACAGTTGGGTGGATGGCTACACCTTC. Translating gives CSVLDSWVDGYTF.

This rearrangement joins TRBV20-1 to TRBJ2-7; D ambiguous. CDR1 is DFQATT and CDR2 is SNEGSKA in the germline V gene (reference sequence). The CDR3 totals 13 residues. The V end was cut by 5 bases, the J end by 3 bases, with 14 bases between. CDR3 DNA: TGCAGTGCTTCTCCACCGGACGGCTACGAGCAGTACTTC. Its protein product is CSASPPDGYEQYF.

This clonotype was counted between two and nine times. The chain carries TRBV20-1 and TRBJ2-5; D is unresolved. This CDR3 is 14 amino acids long. CDR1 and CDR2 (germline): DFQATT, SNEGSKA (reference sequence). The ends were cut back, 0 bases at V and 5 bases at J, with 13 bases in the middle. CDR3 residues: CSARDLSRIETQYF. In DNA, the CDR3 is TGCAGTGCTAGAGATCTAAGTCGTATCGAGACCCAGTACTTC.

This clonotype was seen a handful of times. The J gene is TRBJ1-2, the V gene TRBV20-1, with TRBD1 matching over 7 bases. Germline CDR1 reads DFQATT; CDR2 reads SNEGSKA (reference sequence). The CDR3 extends over 14 amino acids. Trimming took 0 bases from V and 4 from J; bases not matched to a gene: 5. CDR3 in amino acids: CSAREFRGGYGYTF. The CDR3 DNA is TGCAGTGCTAGAGAATTCAGGGGGGGCTATGGCTACACCTTC.

This clonotype was detected only a few times. CDR3 loop: CASSQEGQGRDTQYF. The CDR3 DNA is TGTGCCAGCAGCCAAGAGGGACAGGGAAGGGATACGCAGTATTTT. The J gene is TRBJ2-3, the V gene TRBV4-2; 9 bases align to TRBD1. V was pared by 0 bases and J by 6 bases, with 4 bases of the junction left unmatched. This CDR3 is 15 amino acids long. The germline V gene encodes CDR1 LGHNA and CDR2 YNFKEQ.

V usage is TRBV7-9 and J usage is TRBJ1-1; D is possibly TRBD1 (5 bases). This CDR3 has 16 amino acids. The V end lost 5 bases, the J end lost 2 bases, and 18 bases lay between the germline ends. Per the germline V gene, CDR1 is SEHNR and CDR2 is FQNEAQ (reference sequence). The DNA for the CDR3 is TGTGCCAGCAGCCCTCAACAGGACATCCTTAACACTGAAGCTTTCTTT. Residues: CASSPQQDILNTEAFF.